Reported below is one T cell receptor beta chain. Its target is not known. RNA transcripts gave rise to amplified TCR beta CDR3 regions. During a first-round RT-PCR of the TCR CDR3, the HTBI primer set was used. TCRdb re-called the multiplex PCR reads through MiXCR, storing one row per CDR3 protein. The sample has roughly 650,000 distinct CDR3 sequences, roughly 15% seen once; the top ten hold 2.5% to 4%. The data stem from a study of T cells in Graves' hyperthyroidism and ophthalmopathy. Whole-study findings and limits: Peripheral blood also featured most of the thyroid clonotypes expanded above 0.001.

The sample consisted of blood. The TCR sequence derives from a woman aged 35 to 49 with Graves' ophthalmopathy.

The CDR3 region is CASSLYRPPGNTIYF. The CDR3 coding sequence is TGTGCCAGCAGTTTATATAGGCCCCCGGGAAACACCATATATTTT. The J gene is TRBJ1-3, the V gene TRBV28; D ambiguous. Trimming shortened V by 1 base and J by 4 bases, and 11 bases separated the two germline ends. CDR3 length: 15 residues. Germline-derived CDR1 and CDR2 are MDHEN and SYDVKM.